This T cell receptor beta chain was retrieved from a study of human T cells and chemical hapten exposure. The time point denotes: healthy volunteer bleed at 2 weeks. Unseparated into fractions, whole blood served as the source from which total RNA was extracted. This clonotype was counted ten times or more. TCRdb called the RACE reads again in MiXCR, with one record for every CDR3 protein. The profile shows roughly 120,000 distinct CDR3 sequences, 8.5% to 9.5% of them singletons. V was pared by 6 bases and J by 5 bases, with 4 bases of the junction left unmatched. This CDR3 region has 14 residues. Germline V gene sequence: CDR1 SNHLY, CDR2 FYNNEI.

The source material was whole blood. The chain combines TRBV2 with TRBJ2-3, with 11 bases that match TRBD2. This TCR derives from a male donor in good health. Some clones in this sample may be carry-over from other donors' samples. The chain's CDR3 is CASRDGTSGDTQYF. DNA for the CDR3: TGTGCCAGCAGAGATGGGACTAGCGGAGATACGCAGTATTTT.